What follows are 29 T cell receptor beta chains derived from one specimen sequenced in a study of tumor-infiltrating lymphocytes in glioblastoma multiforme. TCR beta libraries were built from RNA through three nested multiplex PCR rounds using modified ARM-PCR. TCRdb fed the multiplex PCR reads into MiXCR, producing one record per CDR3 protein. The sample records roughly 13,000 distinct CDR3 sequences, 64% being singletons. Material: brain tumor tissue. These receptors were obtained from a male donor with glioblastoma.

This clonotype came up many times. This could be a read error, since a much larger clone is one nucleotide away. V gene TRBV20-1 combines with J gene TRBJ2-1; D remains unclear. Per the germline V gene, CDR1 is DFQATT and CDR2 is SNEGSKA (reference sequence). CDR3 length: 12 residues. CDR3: CSARRSLNKQFF. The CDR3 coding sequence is TGCAGTGCTCGGCGTTCGCTCAATAAGCAGTTCTTC.

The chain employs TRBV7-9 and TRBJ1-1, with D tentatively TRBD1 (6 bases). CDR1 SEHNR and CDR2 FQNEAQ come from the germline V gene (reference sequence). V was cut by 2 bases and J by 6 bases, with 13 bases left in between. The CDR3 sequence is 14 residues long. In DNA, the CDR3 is TGTGCCAGCAGCTTAAGGGGGGAAAGGTCTGAAGCTTTCTTT. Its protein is CASSLRGERSEAFF.

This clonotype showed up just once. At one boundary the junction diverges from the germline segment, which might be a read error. CDR3 in DNA: TGTGCCAGCAATTTAGAGTTCGGACAGGGGGCTGCGAATTCACCCCTCCACTTT. It encodes CASNLEFGQGAANSPLHF. The chain uses TRBV12-3 or TRBV12-4 and TRBJ1-6, with TRBD1 identical over 11 bases. The CDR3 totals 18 residues.

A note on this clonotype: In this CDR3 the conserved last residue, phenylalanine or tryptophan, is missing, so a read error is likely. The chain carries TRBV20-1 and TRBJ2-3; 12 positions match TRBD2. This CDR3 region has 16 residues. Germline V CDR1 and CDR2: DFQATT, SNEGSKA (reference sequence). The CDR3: CSATPTSGSVSDTQYS. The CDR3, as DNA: TGCAGTGCTACTCCGACTAGCGGGAGCGTATCAGATACCCAGTATTCT.

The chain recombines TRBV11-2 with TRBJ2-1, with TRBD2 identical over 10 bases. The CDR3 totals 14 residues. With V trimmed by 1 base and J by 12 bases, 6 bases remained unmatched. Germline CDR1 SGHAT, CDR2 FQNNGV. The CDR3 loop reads CASSLVGSGRRQFF. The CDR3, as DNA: TGTGCCAGCAGCTTAGTAGGTAGCGGGAGGAGGCAGTTCTTC.

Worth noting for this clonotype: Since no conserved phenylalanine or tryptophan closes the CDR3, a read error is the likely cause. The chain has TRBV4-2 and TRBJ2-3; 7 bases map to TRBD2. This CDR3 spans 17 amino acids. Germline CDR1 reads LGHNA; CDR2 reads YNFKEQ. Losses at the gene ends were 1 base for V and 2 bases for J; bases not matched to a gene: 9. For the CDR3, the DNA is TGTGCCAGCAGCCAAGGGTGGGCCAGCGGGACCACAGATACGCAGTATCTT. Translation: CASSQGWASGTTDTQYL.

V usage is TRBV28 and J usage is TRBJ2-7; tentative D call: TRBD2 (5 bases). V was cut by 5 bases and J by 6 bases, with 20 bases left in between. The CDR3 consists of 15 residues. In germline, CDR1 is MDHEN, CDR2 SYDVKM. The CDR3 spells CASSELVQAAGEQYV. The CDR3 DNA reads TGTGCCAGCAGTGAACTAGTGCAGGCGGCGGGCGAGCAGTACGTC.

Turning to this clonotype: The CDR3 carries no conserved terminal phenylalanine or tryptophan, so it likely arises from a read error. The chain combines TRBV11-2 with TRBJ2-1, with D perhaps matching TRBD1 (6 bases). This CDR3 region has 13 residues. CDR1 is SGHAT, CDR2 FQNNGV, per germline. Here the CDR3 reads CASSVDRGNEQFL. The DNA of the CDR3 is TGTGCAAGCAGCGTGGATAGGGGGAATGAGCAGTTCTTA.

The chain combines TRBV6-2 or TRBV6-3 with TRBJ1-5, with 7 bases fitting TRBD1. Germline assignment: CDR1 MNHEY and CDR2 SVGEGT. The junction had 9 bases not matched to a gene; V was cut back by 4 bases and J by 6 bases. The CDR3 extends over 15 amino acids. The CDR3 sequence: CASSSGTVGTQPQHF. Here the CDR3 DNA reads TGTGCCAGCAGTTCGGGGACAGTTGGCACTCAGCCCCAGCATTTT.

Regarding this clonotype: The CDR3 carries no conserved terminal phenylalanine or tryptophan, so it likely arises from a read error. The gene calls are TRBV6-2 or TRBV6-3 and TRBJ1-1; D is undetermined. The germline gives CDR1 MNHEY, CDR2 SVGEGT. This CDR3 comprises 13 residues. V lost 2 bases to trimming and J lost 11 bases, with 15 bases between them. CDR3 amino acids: CASSYTQVDWAFV. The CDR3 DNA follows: TGTGCCAGCAGTTACACCCAGGTGGACTGGGCTTTCGTT.

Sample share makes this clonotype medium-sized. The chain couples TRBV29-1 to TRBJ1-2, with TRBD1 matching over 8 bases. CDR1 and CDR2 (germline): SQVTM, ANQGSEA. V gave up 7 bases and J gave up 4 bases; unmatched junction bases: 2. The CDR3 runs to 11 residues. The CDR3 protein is CSADRVYGYTF. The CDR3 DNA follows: TGCAGCGCGGACAGGGTCTATGGCTACACCTTC.

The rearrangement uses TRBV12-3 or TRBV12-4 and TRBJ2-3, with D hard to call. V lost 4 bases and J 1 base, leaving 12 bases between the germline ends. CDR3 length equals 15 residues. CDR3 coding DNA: TGTGCCAGCAGTTCCCCCAAGGGTGGCACAGATACGCAGTATTTT. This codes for CASSSPKGGTDTQYF.

CDR3 nucleotide sequence: TGTGCCAGCAGTTACGGGCTTGACTATGAGCAGTACTTC. Residues: CASSYGLDYEQYF. The chain recombines TRBV6-2 or TRBV6-3 with TRBJ2-7; D is possibly TRBD2 (5 bases). The CDR3 spans 13 residues. Deletions cut 2 bases from V and 7 bases from J, with 12 bases between. The germline V gene has CDR1 MNHEY and CDR2 SVGEGT.

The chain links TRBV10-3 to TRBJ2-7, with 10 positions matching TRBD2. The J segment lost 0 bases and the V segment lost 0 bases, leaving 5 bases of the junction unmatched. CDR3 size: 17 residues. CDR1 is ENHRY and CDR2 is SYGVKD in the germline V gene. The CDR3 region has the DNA TGTGCCATCAGTGAGTCAAGGGCTAGCGGGAGCTCCTACGAGCAGTACTTC. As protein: CAISESRASGSSYEQYF.

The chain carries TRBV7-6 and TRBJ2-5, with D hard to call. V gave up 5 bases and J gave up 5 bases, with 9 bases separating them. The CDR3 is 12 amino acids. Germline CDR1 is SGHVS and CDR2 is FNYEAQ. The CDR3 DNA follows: TGTGCCAGCAGCCCGGCCGGGGAGACCCAGTACTTC. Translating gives CASSPAGETQYF.

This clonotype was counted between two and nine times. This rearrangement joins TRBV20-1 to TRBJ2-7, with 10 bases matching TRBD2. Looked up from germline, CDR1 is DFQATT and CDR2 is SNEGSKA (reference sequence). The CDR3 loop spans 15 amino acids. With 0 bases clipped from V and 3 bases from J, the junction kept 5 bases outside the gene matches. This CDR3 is CSARDPERGGYEQYF. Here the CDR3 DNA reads TGCAGTGCTAGAGATCCAGAGCGGGGGGGCTACGAGCAGTACTTC.

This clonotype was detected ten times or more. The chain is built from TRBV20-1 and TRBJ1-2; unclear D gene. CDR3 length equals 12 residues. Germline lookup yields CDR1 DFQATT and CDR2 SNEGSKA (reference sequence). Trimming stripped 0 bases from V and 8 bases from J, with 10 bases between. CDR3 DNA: TGCAGTGCTAGAGAAGAATACGGCGGCTACACCTTC. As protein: CSAREEYGGYTF.

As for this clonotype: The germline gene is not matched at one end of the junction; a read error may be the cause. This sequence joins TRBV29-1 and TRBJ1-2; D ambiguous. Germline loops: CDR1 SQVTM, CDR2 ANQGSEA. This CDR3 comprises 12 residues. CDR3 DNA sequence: TGCAGCGTTGAGTGGGAATACTATGGCTACTCCTTC. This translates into CSVEWEYYGYSF.

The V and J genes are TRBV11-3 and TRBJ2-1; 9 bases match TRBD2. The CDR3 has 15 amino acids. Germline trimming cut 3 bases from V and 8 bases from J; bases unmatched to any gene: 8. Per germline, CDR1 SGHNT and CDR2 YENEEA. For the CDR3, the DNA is TGTGCCAGCAGCTTGCGGCGGGAGGGATTCCATGAGCAGTTCTTC. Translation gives CASSLRREGFHEQFF.

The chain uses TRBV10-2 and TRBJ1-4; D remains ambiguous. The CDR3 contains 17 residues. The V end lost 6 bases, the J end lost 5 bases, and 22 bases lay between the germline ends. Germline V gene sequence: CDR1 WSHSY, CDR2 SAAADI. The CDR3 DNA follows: TGCGCCAGCAGGAGGCTGGTGGGCCCCGCGCGGAATGAAAAACTGTTTTTT. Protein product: CASRRLVGPARNEKLFF.

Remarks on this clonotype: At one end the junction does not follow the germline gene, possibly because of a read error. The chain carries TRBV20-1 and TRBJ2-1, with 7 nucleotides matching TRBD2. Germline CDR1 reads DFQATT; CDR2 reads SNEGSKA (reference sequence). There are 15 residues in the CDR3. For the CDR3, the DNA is TGCAGTACTAGAGCCCCCGGGACTACCAACAATGAGCAGTCCTTC. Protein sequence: CSTRAPGTTNNEQSF.

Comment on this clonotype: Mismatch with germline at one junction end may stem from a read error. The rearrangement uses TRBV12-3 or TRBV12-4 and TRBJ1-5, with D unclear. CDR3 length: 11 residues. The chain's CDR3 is CTSSLDLPRHF. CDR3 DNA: TGTACCAGCAGTTTAGATCTGCCCCGGCATTTT.

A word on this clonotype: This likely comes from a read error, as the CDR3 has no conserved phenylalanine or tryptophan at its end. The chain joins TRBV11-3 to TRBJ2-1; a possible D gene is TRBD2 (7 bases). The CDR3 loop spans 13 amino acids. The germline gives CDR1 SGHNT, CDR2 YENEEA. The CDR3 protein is CVSSPRGEGEQFL. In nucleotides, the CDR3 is TGTGTCAGCAGCCCGAGGGGGGAGGGTGAGCAGTTCTTA.

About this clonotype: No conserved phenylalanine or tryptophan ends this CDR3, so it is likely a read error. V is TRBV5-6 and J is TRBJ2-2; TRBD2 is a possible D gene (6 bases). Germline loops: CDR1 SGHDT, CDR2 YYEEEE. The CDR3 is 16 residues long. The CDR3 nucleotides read TGTGCCTGCAGAAGCGGGTGGAGGTCGAACACCGGGGAGCTGTTTCTT. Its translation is CACRSGWRSNTGELFL.

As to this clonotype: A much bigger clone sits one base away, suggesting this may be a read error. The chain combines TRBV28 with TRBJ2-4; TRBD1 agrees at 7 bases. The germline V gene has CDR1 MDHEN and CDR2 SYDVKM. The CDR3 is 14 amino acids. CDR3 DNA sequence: TGTGCCAGCAGTTTTGAGGGGGCGCGAAACACTCAGTACTTC. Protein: CASSFEGARNTQYF.

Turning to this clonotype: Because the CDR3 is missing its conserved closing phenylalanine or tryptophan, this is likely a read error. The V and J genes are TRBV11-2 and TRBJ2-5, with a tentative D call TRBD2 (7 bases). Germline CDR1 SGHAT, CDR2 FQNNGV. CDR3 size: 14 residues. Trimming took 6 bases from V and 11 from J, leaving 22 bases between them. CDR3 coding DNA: TGTGCCAGCAGGATGGCGGGGGCACAAGAGATTCAGTACCTC. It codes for CASRMAGAQEIQYL.

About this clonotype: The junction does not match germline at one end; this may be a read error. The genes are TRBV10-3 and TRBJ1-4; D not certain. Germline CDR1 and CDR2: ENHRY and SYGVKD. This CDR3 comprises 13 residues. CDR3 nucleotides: TGTGCCGACCGGGAACTCGAGGGTGAAAGACTGTTTTTT. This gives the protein CADRELEGERLFF.

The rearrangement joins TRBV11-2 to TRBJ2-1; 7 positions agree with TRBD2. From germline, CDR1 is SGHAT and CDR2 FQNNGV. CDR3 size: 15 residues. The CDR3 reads CTSSLAGNSYNEQFF. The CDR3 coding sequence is TGTACTAGCAGCTTAGCGGGTAACTCCTACAATGAGCAGTTCTTC.

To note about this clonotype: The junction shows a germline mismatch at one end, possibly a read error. As DNA, the CDR3 is TGTGCCAGCAGCTTATTCTACGAGCTGTACTTC. Residues: CASSLFYELYF. The J gene is TRBJ2-7, the V gene TRBV5-4, with no clear D. Germline V gives CDR1 SGHNT, CDR2 YYREEE (reference sequence). This CDR3 has 11 residues.